The 30 T cell receptor beta chains reported below all come from one sample, sequenced in a study of T cell repertoires in cytomegalovirus infection. These TCRs' antigens remain unknown. TCRdb reprocessed the reads via MiXCR and lists one record per CDR3 protein. The table records roughly 570,000 distinct CDR3 sequences, under 45% of them present only once. The sequences come from cultured PBMCs, collected from culture after CMV antigen stimulation. These receptor sequences come from a human donor in good health (CMV status not recorded). Some clones in this sample may be carry-over from other donors' samples.

The gene calls are TRBV6-2 or TRBV6-3 and TRBJ2-7, with 8 nucleotides matching TRBD2. Unmatched junction bases numbered 3, after V lost 0 bases and J lost 2 bases. The germline V gene has CDR1 MNHEY and CDR2 SVGEGT. The CDR3 length is 15 residues. CDR3 coding DNA: TGTGCCAGCAGTTACTCGAGACTAGCGACCTACGAGCAGTACTTC. As protein: CASSYSRLATYEQYF.

Only one count was recorded for this clonotype. This chain uses TRBV12-3 or TRBV12-4 with TRBJ1-4; TRBD1 agrees at 7 bases. Trimming took 6 bases from V and 8 from J; bases not matched to a gene: 6. This CDR3 spans 13 amino acids. The CDR3 bases are TGTGCCAGCAGCCGCAGGGGGTCAGAAAAACTGTTTTTT. Its translation: CASSRRGSEKLFF.

This clonotype has only a few counts. The chain combines TRBV28 with TRBJ2-1; D assignment may be TRBD1 or TRBD2 (6 bases each). The V and J ends lost 3 bases and 6 bases respectively, with 15 bases between them. Looked up from germline, CDR1 is MDHEN and CDR2 is SYDVKM. CDR3 length equals 15 residues. The CDR3 loop is CASSLPRGPFNEQFF. CDR3 nucleotides: TGTGCCAGCAGTTTGCCTCGGGGGCCGTTCAATGAGCAGTTCTTC.

The V gene is TRBV4-3, the J gene TRBJ1-5; no firm D call. This CDR3 is built from 16 residues. V was trimmed by 0 bases and J by 7 bases, leaving 16 bases between them. CDR1 is LGHNA and CDR2 is YSLEER in the germline V gene. Here the CDR3 reads CASSQDYRTSHQPQHF. The CDR3 DNA follows: TGCGCCAGCAGCCAAGATTATAGGACCTCGCACCAGCCCCAGCATTTT.

The rearrangement links TRBV7-2 to TRBJ2-7, with D possibly TRBD2 on 5 matching bases. V lost 9 bases to trimming and J lost 4 bases, with 16 bases between them. The CDR3 runs 13 residues. Germline-derived CDR1 and CDR2 are SGHTA and FQGNSA. This CDR3 reads CASISYGGYEQYF. For the CDR3, the DNA is TGTGCCAGTATCTCTTACGGAGGATACGAGCAGTACTTC.

CDR3 region: CASRDMGQGRGEQFF. As DNA, the CDR3 is TGTGCCAGCAGAGATATGGGACAGGGAAGGGGTGAGCAGTTCTTC. V gene TRBV7-9 combines with J gene TRBJ2-1; 9 bases map to TRBD1. Trimming at V came to 6 bases and at J to 9 bases, leaving 12 bases not matched to a gene. Germline CDR1 is SEHNR and CDR2 is FQNEAQ (reference sequence). This CDR3 is built from 15 residues.

The CDR3 reads CASSLVGPGYEQYF. As DNA, the CDR3 is TGTGCCAGCAGCTTAGTGGGACCGGGCTACGAGCAGTACTTC. V gene TRBV7-2 combines with J gene TRBJ2-7, with D perhaps assigned TRBD1 or TRBD2 (5 bases each). The germline V and J ends were trimmed by 1 base and 3 bases, with 10 bases remaining between them. The CDR3 runs to 14 residues. The germline gives CDR1 SGHTA, CDR2 FQGNSA. The full variable domain, rest sourced from reference TRBV7-2 and TRBJ2-7, is GAGVSQSPSNKVTEKGKDVELRCDPISGHTALYWYRQSLGQGLEFLIYFQGNSAPDKSGLPSDRFSAERTGGSVSTLTIQRTQQEDSAVYLCASSLVGPGYEQYFGPGTRLTVT.

This chain uses TRBV18 with TRBJ1-4; no definite D call. Germline loops: CDR1 KGHSH, CDR2 LQKENI. Trimming took 3 bases from V and 0 from J, leaving 14 bases between them. This CDR3 is built from 17 residues. CDR3 protein: CASSPLPTAATNEKLFF. Here the CDR3 DNA reads TGTGCCAGCTCACCCCTACCGACGGCAGCAACTAATGAAAAACTGTTTTTT.

For the CDR3, the DNA is TGTGCCAGCAGTTTCGGAAGTCACACTGAAGCTTTCTTT. Protein product: CASSFGSHTEAFF. This chain uses TRBV12-3 or TRBV12-4 with TRBJ1-1; D remains unclear. The V and J ends lost 3 bases and 3 bases respectively, with 8 bases between them. This CDR3 region has 13 residues.

The chain uses TRBV7-2 and TRBJ2-3, with 13 bases aligning to TRBD2. CDR1 and CDR2 from the germline V gene are SGHTA and FQGNSA. V trimming: 5 bases; J trimming: 7 bases; junction bases outside the gene matches: 9. The CDR3 runs 16 residues. CDR3 amino acids: CASSPGLAGAGYTQYF. Here the CDR3 DNA reads TGTGCCAGCAGCCCAGGACTAGCGGGGGCCGGATATACGCAGTATTTT.

In its sample, this clonotype was seen many times. The chain joins TRBV7-2 to TRBJ2-1; 9 nucleotides align to TRBD2. The V segment lost 5 bases and the J segment 6 bases; nucleotides outside the gene matches: 20. This CDR3 region has 19 residues. Per germline, CDR1 SGHTA and CDR2 FQGNSA. This CDR3 is CASSTPSGTSRLRGNEQFF. DNA of the CDR3: TGTGCCAGCAGCACCCCCTCCGGGACTAGCCGCCTTCGAGGCAATGAGCAGTTCTTC.

The genes are TRBV7-2 and TRBJ2-3, with 9 bases fitting TRBD2. CDR3 length equals 17 residues. Looked up from germline, CDR1 is SGHTA and CDR2 is FQGNSA. V lost 1 base to trimming and J lost 2 bases; unmatched junction nucleotides: 7. The CDR3 nucleotides read TGTGCCAGCAGCTTAGGGATAGCGGGAGAAACCACAGATACGCAGTATTTT. Translation: CASSLGIAGETTDTQYF.

CDR3 sequence: CASSPLTGNGNTIYF. The CDR3 DNA reads TGTGCCAGCAGTCCTCTGACAGGGAATGGAAACACCATATATTTT. V and J are TRBV12-3 or TRBV12-4 and TRBJ1-3; 7 nucleotides line up with TRBD1. The J segment lost 3 bases and the V segment lost 5 bases, leaving 7 bases of the junction unmatched. The CDR3 loop spans 15 amino acids.

This clonotype was found a few times. The chain has TRBV5-4 and TRBJ2-1, with D tentatively TRBD2 (6 bases). The germline V and J ends were trimmed by 1 base and 2 bases, with 7 bases remaining between them. Germline CDR1 and CDR2: SGHNT and YYREEE (reference sequence). The CDR3 length is 14 residues. The CDR3 DNA is TGTGCCAGCAGCTTGACTAGCACCTACAATGAGCAGTTCTTC. Translation gives CASSLTSTYNEQFF.

This chain uses TRBV6-2 or TRBV6-3 with TRBJ1-4, with 8 bases identical to TRBD1. V lost 0 bases and J lost 10; bases outside the gene matches: 13. CDR3 size: 17 residues. The germline gives CDR1 MNHEY, CDR2 SVGEGT. DNA of the CDR3: TGTGCCAGCAGTTACTCGCCAGGGGGCTTGATCGTGGCAAAACTGTTTTTT. As protein: CASSYSPGGLIVAKLFF.

The rearrangement uses TRBV5-6 and TRBJ1-2; 8 positions match TRBD1. The CDR3 length is 14 residues. V was pared by 0 bases and J by 4 bases, with 2 bases of the junction left unmatched. Germline CDR1 SGHDT, CDR2 YYEEEE. The CDR3 nucleotides are TGTGCCAGCAGCTTGGATCAGGGGGCCTATGGCTACACCTTC. Translated, it gives CASSLDQGAYGYTF.

This clonotype was detected many times. The chain recombines TRBV7-2 with TRBJ2-3, with TRBD2 matching 7 bases. CDR3 length equals 15 residues. Looked up from germline, CDR1 is SGHTA and CDR2 is FQGNSA. Unmatched junction bases numbered 8, after V lost 3 bases and J lost 5 bases. In DNA, the CDR3 is TGTGCCAGCAGCTTCACAGCGGGGTCAAAAGATACGCAGTATTTT. This gives the protein CASSFTAGSKDTQYF. Supplemented by reference TRBV7-2 and TRBJ2-3, the full variable domain reads GAGVSQSPSNKVTEKGKDVELRCDPISGHTALYWYRQSLGQGLEFLIYFQGNSAPDKSGLPSDRFSAERTGGSVSTLTIQRTQQEDSAVYLCASSFTAGSKDTQYFGPGTRLTVL.

The chain joins TRBV6-1 to TRBJ2-5; 7 positions agree with TRBD1. CDR1 MNHNS and CDR2 SASEGT come from the germline V gene. V trimming: 6 bases; J trimming: 5 bases; junction bases outside the gene matches: 9. The CDR3 consists of 14 residues. The CDR3 DNA reads TGTGCCAGCAGGGCCACAGGGGCCGCGGAGACCCAGTACTTC. Protein sequence: CASRATGAAETQYF.

This clonotype has only one observation. The chain links TRBV24-1 to TRBJ2-2; 7 positions match TRBD1. J was trimmed by 8 bases and V by 4 bases; bases with no gene match: 9. The CDR3 is 15 amino acids. CDR1 KGHDR and CDR2 SFDVKD come from the germline V gene. The CDR3 protein is CATSEDDRAWGELFF. The CDR3 nucleotides are TGTGCCACCAGTGAGGATGACAGGGCTTGGGGGGAGCTGTTTTTT.

V gene TRBV6-2 or TRBV6-3 combines with J gene TRBJ2-7; no reliable D call. V lost 6 bases and J lost 0, with 15 bases in between. This CDR3 spans 15 amino acids. Germline-derived CDR1 and CDR2 are MNHEY and SVGEGT. DNA for the CDR3: TGTGCCAGCAGCTTCCCCACCAGGAGCTCCTACGAGCAGTACTTC. Its protein product is CASSFPTRSSYEQYF.

This clonotype has more than one count but fewer than ten. The V call is TRBV10-3, the J call TRBJ2-5; 11 bases fit TRBD1. This CDR3 contains 17 residues. Looked up from germline, CDR1 is ENHRY and CDR2 is SYGVKD. The V segment lost 3 bases and the J segment 1 base; nucleotides outside the gene matches: 7. The CDR3 protein is CAISDPPGQGAQETQYF. DNA of the CDR3: TGTGCCATCAGTGACCCCCCCGGACAGGGGGCCCAAGAGACCCAGTACTTC.

The gene calls are TRBV27 and TRBJ2-7, with TRBD2 identical over 10 bases. The CDR3 contains 15 residues. Germline V gene lookup returns CDR1 MNHEY and CDR2 SMNVEV (reference sequence). J lost 4 bases, V lost 4 bases, and 7 bases had no gene match. CDR3 loop: CASSSRLAGVYEQYF. CDR3 sequence (DNA): TGTGCCAGCAGTTCCCGCCTAGCGGGGGTTTACGAGCAGTACTTC.

The rearrangement uses TRBV11-2 and TRBJ2-3; D is unclear. Germline lookup yields CDR1 SGHAT and CDR2 FQNNGV. The CDR3 runs 14 residues. The V and J ends lost 6 bases and 3 bases respectively, with 13 bases between them. The CDR3 loop is CASSRNRLTDTQYF. The CDR3 DNA reads as TGTGCCAGCAGTCGAAACCGACTGACAGATACGCAGTATTTT. The whole variable domain, remainder taken from reference TRBV11-2 and TRBJ2-3, is EAGVAQSPRYKIIEKRQSVAFWCNPISGHATLYWYQQILGQGPKLLIQFQNNGVVDDSQLPKDRFSAERLKGVDSTLKIQPAKLEDSAVYLCASSRNRLTDTQYFGPGTRLTVL.

This chain joins TRBV28 and TRBJ2-7; possibly TRBD2 for D (6 bases). Deletions cut 7 bases from V and 7 bases from J, with 26 bases between. Germline CDR1 is MDHEN and CDR2 is SYDVKM. The CDR3 consists of 16 residues. The DNA for the CDR3 is TGTGCCAGCATTCGCGCAGACGGGACTCACAGAGGGGAGCAGTACTTC. This codes for CASIRADGTHRGEQYF.

The rearrangement uses TRBV7-9 and TRBJ2-1, with 14 bases that match TRBD2. The CDR3 length is 15 residues. Germline loops: CDR1 SEHNR, CDR2 FQNEAQ (reference sequence). V was clipped by 11 bases and J by 7 bases; unmatched bases: 10. For the CDR3, the DNA is TGTGCCGGAACGGGACTAGCGGGAGCTGGAAATGAGCAGTTCTTC. It specifies CAGTGLAGAGNEQFF.

At least ten counts were recorded for this clonotype. V is TRBV7-8 and J is TRBJ1-4; D is uncertain. CDR3 length equals 16 residues. Germline-derived CDR1 and CDR2 are SGHVS and FQNEAQ. Trimming pared 5 bases from V and 8 bases from J, leaving 21 bases between. The CDR3 spells CASSPGRPLGNEKLFF. The DNA of the CDR3 is TGTGCCAGCAGCCCTGGACGGCCTCTAGGGAACGAAAAACTGTTTTTT. The full variable domain, its missing parts supplied by reference TRBV7-8 and TRBJ1-4, is GAGVSQSPRYKVAKRGQDVALRCDPISGHVSLFWYQQALGQGPEFLTYFQNEAQLDKSGLPSDRFFAERPEGSVSTLKIQRTQQEDSAVYLCASSPGRPLGNEKLFFGSGTQLSVL.

The rearrangement joins TRBV20-1 to TRBJ2-3; the D is unclear. The V end lost 4 bases, the J end lost 2 bases, and 13 bases lay between the germline ends. This CDR3 comprises 14 residues. Germline CDR1 is DFQATT and CDR2 is SNEGSKA (reference sequence). The CDR3 protein is CSAILGSNTDTQYF. CDR3 DNA sequence: TGCAGTGCTATTCTCGGGTCTAACACAGATACGCAGTATTTT.

This clonotype was recorded a few times. V is TRBV7-2 and J is TRBJ2-1, with 7 bases that match TRBD1. Looked up from germline, CDR1 is SGHTA and CDR2 is FQGNSA. V lost 5 bases and J lost 6; bases outside the gene matches: 13. The CDR3 loop spans 16 amino acids. The CDR3 DNA reads as TGTGCCAGCAGCCAGCACGGGACAGCCCGCTCCAATGAGCAGTTCTTC. Translating it yields CASSQHGTARSNEQFF. Full variable domain (rest looked up from reference TRBV7-2 and TRBJ2-1): GAGVSQSPSNKVTEKGKDVELRCDPISGHTALYWYRQSLGQGLEFLIYFQGNSAPDKSGLPSDRFSAERTGGSVSTLTIQRTQQEDSAVYLCASSQHGTARSNEQFFGPGTRLTVL.

The CDR3 protein is CASSLGQSAETQYF. The CDR3 region has the DNA TGTGCCAGCAGCTTAGGGCAGTCAGCAGAGACCCAGTACTTC. The chain recombines TRBV7-9 with TRBJ2-5; the D is unclear. Trimming pared 1 base from V and 4 bases from J, leaving 10 bases between. This CDR3 region has 14 residues. Germline lookup yields CDR1 SEHNR and CDR2 FQNEAQ (reference sequence). Looking up the rest from reference TRBV7-9 and TRBJ2-5 gives the full variable domain: DTGVSQNPRHKITKRGQNVTFRCDPISEHNRLYWYRQTLGQGPEFLTYFQNEAQLEKSRLLSDRFSAERPKGSFSTLEIQRTEQGDSAMYLCASSLGQSAETQYFGPGTRLLVL.

V usage is TRBV5-4 and J usage is TRBJ2-5, with D possibly matching TRBD2 (6 bases). Per the germline V gene, CDR1 is SGHNT and CDR2 is YYREEE (reference sequence). The CDR3 length is 15 residues. Trimming took 4 bases from V and 2 from J, leaving 15 bases between them. The CDR3 DNA sequence: TGTGCCAGCAGCCCCAGGTCGGGAGTTCAAGAGACCCAGTACTTC. Translated, it gives CASSPRSGVQETQYF.